Shown below are 5 T cell receptor beta chains from a single sample sequenced in a study of CD8 T cells in ankylosing spondylitis. Study conclusions and caveats: Blood from ankylosing spondylitis patients appeared to carry a characteristic roughly eight-variant TCR beta motif.

MiXCR was run by TCRdb on the 5' RACE reads, yielding one entry per CDR3 protein. The sample records 700,000 to 850,000 distinct CDR3 sequences, roughly 10% being singletons. These receptors are not linked to any known antigen. Sequencing was done on a sample of blood, either unsorted or a sorted T cell fraction (not recorded which). These receptors came from a male donor with ankylosing spondylitis.

This clonotype has only a few counts. For the CDR3, the DNA is TGCAGTGCTTTAATCCCGTCCCCGGGACAGTTACCCACTGAAGCTTTCTTT. The encoded protein is CSALIPSPGQLPTEAFF. The chain combines TRBV20-1 with TRBJ1-1; TRBD1 matches at 7 bases. CDR1 and CDR2 (germline): DFQATT, SNEGSKA (reference sequence). Trimming cost V 5 bases and J 4 bases; bases outside gene matches: 19. CDR3 length: 17 residues.

The rearrangement joins TRBV11-2 to TRBJ2-1; D tentatively fits TRBD1 or TRBD2 (6 bases each). V lost 5 bases and J lost 8, with 16 bases in between. The CDR3 runs to 14 residues. Germline V CDR1 and CDR2: SGHAT, FQNNGV. CDR3 residues: CASSPGGRVDEQFF. CDR3 sequence (DNA): TGTGCCAGCAGCCCTGGGGGGCGGGTTGATGAGCAGTTCTTC.

This clonotype was recorded many times. The chain uses TRBV5-1 and TRBJ2-1, with D perhaps TRBD1 (6 bases). The CDR3 is 14 amino acids. Germline V CDR1 and CDR2: SGHRS, YFSETQ. V gave up 2 bases and J gave up 6 bases, with 12 bases separating them. The CDR3: CASSFWGPGNEQFF. CDR3 nucleotide sequence: TGCGCCAGCAGCTTCTGGGGGCCGGGCAATGAGCAGTTCTTC.

This clonotype was observed many times. V is TRBV5-1 and J is TRBJ1-4; TRBD1 agrees at 10 bases. The CDR3 extends over 15 amino acids. V was pared by 0 bases and J by 8 bases, with 4 bases of the junction left unmatched. CDR1 SGHRS and CDR2 YFSETQ come from the germline V gene. CDR3 nucleotide sequence: TGCGCCAGCAGCTTGGCCGGGACAGGGGAGGAAAAACTGTTTTTT. Its translation: CASSLAGTGEEKLFF. The complete variable domain, with remaining parts taken from reference TRBV5-1 and TRBJ1-4, reads KAGVTQTPRYLIKTRGQQVTLSCSPISGHRSVSWYQQTPGQGLQFLFEYFSETQRNKGNFPGRFSGRQFSNSRSEMNVSTLELGDSALYLCASSLAGTGEEKLFFGSGTQLSVL.

CDR3: CASSSGTGTQYF. For the CDR3, the DNA is TGTGCCAGCAGCAGCGGGACGGGTACGCAGTATTTT. This sequence joins TRBV7-2 and TRBJ2-3; TRBD2 aligns across 7 bases. CDR3 length: 12 residues. Germline assignment: CDR1 SGHTA and CDR2 FQGNSA. J lost 8 bases, V lost 5 bases, and 4 bases had no gene match.